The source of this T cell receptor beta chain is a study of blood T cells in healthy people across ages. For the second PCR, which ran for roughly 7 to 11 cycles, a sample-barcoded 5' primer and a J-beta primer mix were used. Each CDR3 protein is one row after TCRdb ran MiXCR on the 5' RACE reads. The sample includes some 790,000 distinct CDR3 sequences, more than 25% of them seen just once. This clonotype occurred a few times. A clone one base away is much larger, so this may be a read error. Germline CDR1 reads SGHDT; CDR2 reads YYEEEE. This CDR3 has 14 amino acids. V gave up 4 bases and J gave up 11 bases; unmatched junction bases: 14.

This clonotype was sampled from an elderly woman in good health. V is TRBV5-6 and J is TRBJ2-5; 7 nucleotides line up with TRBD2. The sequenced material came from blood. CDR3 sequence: CASSVGLTFAEQYF. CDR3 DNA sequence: TGTGCCAGCAGCGTGGGACTAACTTTCGCTGAGCAGTACTTC. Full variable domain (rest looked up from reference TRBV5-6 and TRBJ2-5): DAGVTQSPTHLIKTRGQQVTLRCSPKSGHDTVSWYQQALGQGPQFIFQYYEEEERQRGNFPDRFSGHQFPNYSSELNVNALLLGDSALYLCASSVGLTFAEQYFGPGTRLLVL.